In its sample, the clone carrying this T cell receptor beta chain was seen many times. No antigen is known for it. The TCR beta CDR3 regions underwent amplification from RNA transcripts. Second-round multiplex PCR followed a first-round RT-PCR using HTBI primers. TCRdb passed the multiplex PCR reads through MiXCR, listing each CDR3 protein once. This sample yields about half a million distinct CDR3 sequences, of which about an eighth are seen a single time; around 9.8% belongs to the top ten. Pregnant or lactating patients and those with other autoimmune diseases or uncontrolled infections were excluded. Patients were diagnosed from clinical symptoms, serum thyroxine, TRAb, thyroid ultrasound and orbital computed tomography. These data are taken from a study of Graves' ophthalmopathy and Graves' hyperthyroidism. Study-wide points: Cross-validated, the 13-signature model showed 87.88%/81.08% sensitivity/specificity, and 80%/75% in the test set. Ophthalmopathy progression was predicted by the model at roughly 69% sensitivity and approximately 72% specificity.

CDR3 length: 15 residues. Trimming took off 3 bases at V and 3 bases at J, with 11 bases between the two ends. The receptor's source is a woman aged 30 to 39 with Graves' ophthalmopathy. The sequencing input was blood. V is TRBV12-3 or TRBV12-4 and J is TRBJ2-2; a possible D gene is TRBD2 (5 bases). As DNA, the CDR3 is TGTGCCAGCAGTTTCGGACTCCGACACACCGGGGAGCTGTTTTTT. Residues: CASSFGLRHTGELFF.